This T cell receptor beta chain was sequenced for a study of cytomegalovirus exposure and HLA in healthy donors. Whole-study results and caveats: In a later analysis, donors in an Asian-associated ancestry cluster reportedly had fewer N-insertions in productive TCRs than the cohort mean.

These donors counted as nominally healthy when sampled, but unrecorded immune exposures were likely. Germline V gene sequence: CDR1 LNHDA, CDR2 SQIVND (reference sequence). The CDR3 loop spans 12 amino acids. In the case of this clone: Its antigen is not known. The junction and the germline gene differ at one end; a read error may be behind it.

The PCR was carried out with 60 Vbeta primers and 13 Jbeta primers. Assay: immunoSEQ multiplex PCR; the TCRdb copy retains only in-frame clones and omits some. The data contain more than 110,000 clones, around three quarters of them singletons. Input material: PBMCs. The chain combines TRBV19 with TRBJ1-2; no reliable D call. The sequence came from a man aged 18 to 30 in good health and CMV-seronegative. The CDR3 protein is CASSPDSPEPVF. CDR3 in DNA: TGTGCCAGTAGTCCCGACTCCCCCGAGCCGGTCTTC.